This T cell receptor beta chain was identified in a study of T cells in localized non-small cell lung cancer. The protocol was immunoSEQ multiplex PCR, while the TCRdb copy is restricted to in-frame clones and leaves out a portion. The repertoire holds 2,200 or so clones, with about a fifth as singletons. This clone is medium-sized within its sample. Its antigen is unidentified. The J segment lost 0 bases and the V segment lost 5 bases, leaving 2 bases of the junction unmatched. This CDR3 contains 16 residues. The germline gives CDR1 SGHNT, CDR2 YENEEA. Whole-study results and caveats: Maximal T cell clonality occurred in uninvolved adjacent lung, with tumor ranking below it. Median detection of top 100 tumor clones in adjacent lung was under 75 clones.

J is TRBJ2-1 and V is TRBV11-3; 12 positions match TRBD2. Material: lung tumor tissue, obtained before any cancer treatment. This sequence was found in a male donor older than 55 with stage II lung adenocarcinoma. The CDR3 coding sequence is TGTGCCAGCAGCGGACTAGCGGGGAGCTCCTACAATGAGCAGTTCTTC. Encoded protein: CASSGLAGSSYNEQFF.